This T cell receptor beta chain was identified in a study of radiotherapy plus CTLA-4 blockade in lung cancer. Study at large: Under 20% of patients responded objectively, and about 30% achieved disease control. Whole-study findings and limits: Dynamics of early blood T cell clones, together with interferon-beta, were reportedly the best predictors of response. Clones derived from tumor TCRs expanded in blood after radiotherapy plus ipilimumab.

J was trimmed by 4 bases and V by 4 bases; bases with no gene match: 9. The CDR3 consists of 16 residues. Germline V CDR1 and CDR2: LGHNA, YNFKEQ. Assay: immunoSEQ multiplex PCR; the TCRdb copy retains only in-frame clones and omits some. The data show tens of thousands of clones, with roughly three quarters seen just once and approximately 2.4% held by the top ten. Focal radiation with ipilimumab CTLA-4 blockade was given to patients with chemo-refractory metastatic non-small-cell lung cancer. Points on this clone: Its antigen remains unidentified.

Here the sequenced sample was peripheral blood, taken from a patient treated with radiotherapy plus ipilimumab. The TCR was taken from a human donor with non-small cell lung cancer whose response to radiotherapy plus ipilimumab could not be evaluated. The gene calls are TRBV4-2 and TRBJ1-4, with 7 positions matching TRBD1. As DNA, the CDR3 is TGTGCCAGCAGCCTAGCTCCTCAGGGGGGTAATGAAAAACTGTTTTTT. Residues: CASSLAPQGGNEKLFF.